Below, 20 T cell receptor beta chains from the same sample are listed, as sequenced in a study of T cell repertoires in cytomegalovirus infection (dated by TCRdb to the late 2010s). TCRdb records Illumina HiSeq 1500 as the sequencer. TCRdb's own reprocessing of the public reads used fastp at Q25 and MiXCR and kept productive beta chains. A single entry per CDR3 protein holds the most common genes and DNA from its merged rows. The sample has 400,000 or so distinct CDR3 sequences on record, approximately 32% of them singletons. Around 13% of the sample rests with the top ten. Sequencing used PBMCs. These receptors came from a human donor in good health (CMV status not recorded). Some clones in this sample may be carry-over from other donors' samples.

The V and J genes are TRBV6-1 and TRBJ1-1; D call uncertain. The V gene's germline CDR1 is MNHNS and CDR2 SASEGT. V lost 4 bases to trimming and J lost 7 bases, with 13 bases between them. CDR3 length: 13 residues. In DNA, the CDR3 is TGTGCCAGCAGTGCATCAGGCCCCGGTGAAGCTTTCTTT. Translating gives CASSASGPGEAFF.

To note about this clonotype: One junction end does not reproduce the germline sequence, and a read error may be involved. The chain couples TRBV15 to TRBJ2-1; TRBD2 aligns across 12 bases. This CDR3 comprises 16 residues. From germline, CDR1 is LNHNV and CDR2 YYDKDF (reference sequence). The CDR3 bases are TGTGCCACCAGCAGACAGACTAGCGGGAGACGGAATGAGCCGTTCTTC. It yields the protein CATSRQTSGRRNEPFF. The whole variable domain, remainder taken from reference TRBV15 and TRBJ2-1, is DAMVIQNPRYQVTQFGKPVTLSCSQTLNHNVMYWYQQKSSQAPKLLFHYYDKDFNNEADTPDNFQSRRPNTSFCFLDIRSPGLGDTAMYLCATSRQTSGRRNEPFFGPGTRLTVL.

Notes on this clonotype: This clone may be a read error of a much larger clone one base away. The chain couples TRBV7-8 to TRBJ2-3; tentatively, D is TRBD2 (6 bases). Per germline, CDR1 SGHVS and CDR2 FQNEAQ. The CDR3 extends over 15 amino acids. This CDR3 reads CASSPGTPSTDTKYF. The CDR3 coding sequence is TGTGCCAGCAGCCCCGGGACTCCAAGCACAGATACGAAGTATTTT. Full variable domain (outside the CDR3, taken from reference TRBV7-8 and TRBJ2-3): GAGVSQSPRYKVAKRGQDVALRCDPISGHVSLFWYQQALGQGPEFLTYFQNEAQLDKSGLPSDRFFAERPEGSVSTLKIQRTQQEDSAVYLCASSPGTPSTDTKYFGPGTRLTVL.

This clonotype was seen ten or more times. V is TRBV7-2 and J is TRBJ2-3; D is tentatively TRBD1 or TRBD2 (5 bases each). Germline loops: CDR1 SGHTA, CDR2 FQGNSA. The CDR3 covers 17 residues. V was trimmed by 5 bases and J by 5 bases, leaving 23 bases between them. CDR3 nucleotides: TGTGCCAGCAGCCGACCCTGGGACCGCCGCGCCGAAGATACGCAGTATTTT. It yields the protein CASSRPWDRRAEDTQYF.

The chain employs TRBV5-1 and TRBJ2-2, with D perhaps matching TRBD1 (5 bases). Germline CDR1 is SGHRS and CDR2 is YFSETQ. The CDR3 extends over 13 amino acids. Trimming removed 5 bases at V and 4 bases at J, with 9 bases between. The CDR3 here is CASSNQGTGELFF. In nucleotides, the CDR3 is TGCGCCAGCAGTAACCAGGGCACCGGGGAGCTGTTTTTT.

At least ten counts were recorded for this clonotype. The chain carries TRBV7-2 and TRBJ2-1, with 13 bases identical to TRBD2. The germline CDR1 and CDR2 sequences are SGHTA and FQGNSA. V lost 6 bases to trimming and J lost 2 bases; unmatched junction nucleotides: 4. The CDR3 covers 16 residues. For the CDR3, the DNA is TGTGCCAGCAGTTGGACTAGCGGGGGCACCTACAATGAGCAGTTCTTC. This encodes CASSWTSGGTYNEQFF. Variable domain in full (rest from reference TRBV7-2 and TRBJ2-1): GAGVSQSPSNKVTEKGKDVELRCDPISGHTALYWYRQSLGQGLEFLIYFQGNSAPDKSGLPSDRFSAERTGGSVSTLTIQRTQQEDSAVYLCASSWTSGGTYNEQFFGPGTRLTVL.

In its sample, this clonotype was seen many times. The CDR3 region has the DNA TGTGCCAGCAGCTCCTTTCGGGGGGGCCTTAAGACGTATGAGCAGTTCTTC. It encodes CASSSFRGGLKTYEQFF. The chain carries TRBV7-8 and TRBJ2-1; TRBD2 aligns across 8 bases. This CDR3 comprises 17 residues. Germline V lookup: CDR1 SGHVS, CDR2 FQNEAQ. V lost 4 bases to trimming and J lost 8 bases; unmatched junction nucleotides: 16.

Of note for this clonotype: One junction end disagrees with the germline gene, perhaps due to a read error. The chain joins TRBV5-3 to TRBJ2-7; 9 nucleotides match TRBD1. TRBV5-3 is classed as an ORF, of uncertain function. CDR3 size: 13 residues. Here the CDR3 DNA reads TGTGCCAGCAGCTTGGACAGGGGATGGGAGCAGTACTTC. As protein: CASSLDRGWEQYF.

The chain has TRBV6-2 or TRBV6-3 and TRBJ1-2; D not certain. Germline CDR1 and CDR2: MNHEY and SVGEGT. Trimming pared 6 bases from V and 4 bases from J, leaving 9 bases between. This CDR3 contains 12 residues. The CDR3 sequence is CASSSAPYGYTF. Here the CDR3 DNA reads TGTGCCAGCAGCTCGGCCCCCTATGGCTACACCTTC.

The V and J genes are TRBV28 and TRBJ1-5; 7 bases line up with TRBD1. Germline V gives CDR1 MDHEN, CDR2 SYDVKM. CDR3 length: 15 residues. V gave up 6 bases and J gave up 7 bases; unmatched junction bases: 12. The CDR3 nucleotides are TGTGCCAGCAGGCGCATGACAGGGTCGCAACAGCCCCAGCATTTT. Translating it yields CASRRMTGSQQPQHF.

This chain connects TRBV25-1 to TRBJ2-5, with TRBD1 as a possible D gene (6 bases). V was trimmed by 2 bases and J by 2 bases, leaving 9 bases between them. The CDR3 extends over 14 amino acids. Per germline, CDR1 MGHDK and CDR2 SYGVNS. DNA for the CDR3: TGTGCCAGCAGTGAAGGGGACAAACAAGAGACCCAGTACTTC. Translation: CASSEGDKQETQYF.

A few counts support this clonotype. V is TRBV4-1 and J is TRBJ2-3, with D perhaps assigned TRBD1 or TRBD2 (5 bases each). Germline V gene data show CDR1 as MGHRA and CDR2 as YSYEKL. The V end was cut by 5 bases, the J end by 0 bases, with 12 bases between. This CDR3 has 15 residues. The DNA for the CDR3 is TGCGCCAGCAGCTGGGGACGGATGAGCACAGATACGCAGTATTTT. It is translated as CASSWGRMSTDTQYF.

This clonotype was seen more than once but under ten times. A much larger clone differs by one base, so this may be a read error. CDR3 bases: TGTGCCAGCAGCAAACCACGGGGACAGTTATATGGCTACACCTTC. The encoded protein is CASSKPRGQLYGYTF. The V call is TRBV7-2, the J call TRBJ1-2; 7 bases match TRBD1. After removal of 5 bases from V and 5 bases from J, the junction contained 11 bases not matched to a gene. CDR1 is SGHTA and CDR2 is FQGNSA in the germline V gene. The CDR3 length is 15 residues.

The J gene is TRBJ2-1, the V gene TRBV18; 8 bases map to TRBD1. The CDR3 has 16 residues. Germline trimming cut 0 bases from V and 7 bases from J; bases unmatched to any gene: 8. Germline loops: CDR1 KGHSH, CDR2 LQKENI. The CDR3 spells CASSPPLPGGWNEQFF. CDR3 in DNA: TGTGCCAGCTCACCACCATTACCAGGGGGCTGGAATGAGCAGTTCTTC.

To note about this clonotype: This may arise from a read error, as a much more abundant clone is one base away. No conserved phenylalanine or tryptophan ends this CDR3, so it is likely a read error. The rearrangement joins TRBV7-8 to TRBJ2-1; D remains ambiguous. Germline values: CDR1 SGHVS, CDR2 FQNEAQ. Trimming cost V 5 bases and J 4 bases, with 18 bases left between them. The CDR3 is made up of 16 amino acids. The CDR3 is CASSPRLDSSYNEQFL. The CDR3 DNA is TGTGCCAGCAGCCCCAGACTCGACTCATCTTACAATGAGCAGTTCTTA.

The CDR3 spells CASSYSLYQPQHF. The CDR3 DNA reads TGTGCCAGCAGTTACTCTTTATATCAGCCCCAGCATTTT. The genes are TRBV6-5 and TRBJ1-5; D gene unclear. There are 13 residues in the CDR3. Germline-derived CDR1 and CDR2 are MNHEY and SVGAGI. Between the trimmed V and J ends, which lost 0 bases and 5 bases, there was a span of 5 bases.

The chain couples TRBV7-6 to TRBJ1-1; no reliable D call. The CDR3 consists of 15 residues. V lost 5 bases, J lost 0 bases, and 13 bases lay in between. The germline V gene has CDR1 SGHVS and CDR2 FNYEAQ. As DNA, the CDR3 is TGTGCCAGCAGCCCCGCGGTGGCTTTGAACACTGAAGCTTTCTTT. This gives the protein CASSPAVALNTEAFF. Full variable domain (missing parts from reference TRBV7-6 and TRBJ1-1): GAGVSQSPRYKVTKRGQDVALRCDPISGHVSLYWYRQALGQGPEFLTYFNYEAQQDKSGLPNDRFSAERPEGSISTLTIQRTEQRDSAMYRCASSPAVALNTEAFFGQGTRLTVV.

The chain's CDR3 is CASSEGQGARNEQFF. The CDR3 DNA is TGTGCCAGCAGTGAAGGTCAGGGGGCAAGGAATGAGCAGTTCTTC. The V gene is TRBV2, the J gene TRBJ2-1, with 8 bases that match TRBD1. Trimming cost V 1 base and J 7 bases; bases outside gene matches: 6. The V gene's germline CDR1 is SNHLY and CDR2 FYNNEI. The CDR3 has 15 residues.

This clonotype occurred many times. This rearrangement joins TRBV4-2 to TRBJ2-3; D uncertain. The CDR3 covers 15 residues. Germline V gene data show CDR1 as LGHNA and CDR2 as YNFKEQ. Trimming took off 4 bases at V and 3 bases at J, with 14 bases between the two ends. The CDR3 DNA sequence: TGTGCCAGCAGCCCCAGGCGGACGGCTACAGATACGCAGTATTTT. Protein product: CASSPRRTATDTQYF.

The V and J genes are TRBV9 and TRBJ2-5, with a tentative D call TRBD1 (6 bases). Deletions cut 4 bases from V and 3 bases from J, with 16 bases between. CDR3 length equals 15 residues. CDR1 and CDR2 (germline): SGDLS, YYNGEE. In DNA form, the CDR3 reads TGTGCCAGCAGCCCGGCAGGGGAACCCAAAGAGACCCAGTACTTC. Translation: CASSPAGEPKETQYF.